The 7 T cell receptor beta chains below were found in one sample sequenced in a study of T cells after posttransplantation cyclophosphamide. This table comes from immunoSEQ multiplex PCR, and its TCRdb copy is limited to in-frame clones, with some not included. The sample lists 20,000 to 30,000 clones; roughly 86% were seen once. Input material: PBMCs. Receptor source: a woman aged 60-75 years with a blood cancer, CMV-positive, and with a related stem cell donor.

This clone was picked up one time. The chain links TRBV7-2 to TRBJ2-1; 11 bases are shared with TRBD2. Germline values: CDR1 SGHTA, CDR2 FQGNSA. The CDR3 length is 13 residues. J gave up 8 bases and V 6 bases, and 3 bases lay outside the gene matches. For the CDR3, the DNA is TGTGCCAGCAGGCTAGCGGGGGGAGATGAGCAGTTCTTC. Protein: CASRLAGGDEQFF.

J is TRBJ1-4 and V is TRBV4-1; 8 bases map to TRBD1. V shed 1 base, J shed 8 bases, and the junction held 9 bases outside the gene matches. This CDR3 has 16 amino acids. Germline V gene data show CDR1 as MGHRA and CDR2 as YSYEKL. The CDR3: CASSQVGIPGGEKLFF. In DNA form, the CDR3 reads TGCGCCAGCAGCCAAGTGGGAATCCCAGGGGGCGAAAAACTGTTTTTT.

The CDR3: CASSGWEKSQPQHF. The CDR3 DNA sequence: TGTGCCAGTAGTGGGTGGGAGAAGTCTCAGCCCCAGCATTTT. The rearrangement links TRBV19 to TRBJ1-5; D uncertain. V shed 5 bases and J shed 6 bases, with 14 bases lying between them. The germline CDR1 and CDR2 sequences are LNHDA and SQIVND (reference sequence). CDR3 length: 14 residues.

V usage is TRBV19 and J usage is TRBJ1-5; 8 nucleotides match TRBD1. This CDR3 is built from 18 residues. Trimming at V came to 3 bases and at J to 0 bases, leaving 10 bases not matched to a gene. The germline V gene has CDR1 LNHDA and CDR2 SQIVND (reference sequence). The CDR3 coding sequence is TGTGCCAGTAGTATGAGGGGCAGGGGGCAGAATAGCAATCAGCCCCAGCATTTT. Amino acids: CASSMRGRGQNSNQPQHF.

Points on this clone: One junction end disagrees with the germline gene, perhaps due to a read error. The chain recombines TRBV5-1 with TRBJ1-4; D may be TRBD1 (5 bases). The CDR3 consists of 14 residues. Germline CDR1 is SGHRS and CDR2 is YFSETQ. This CDR3 reads CASSRRQTNEKLFF. The CDR3 DNA reads TGTGCCAGCAGTCGTAGACAGACGAATGAAAAACTGTTTTTT. The complete variable domain, with remaining parts taken from reference TRBV5-1 and TRBJ1-4, reads KAGVTQTPRYLIKTRGQQVTLSCSPISGHRSVSWYQQTPGQGLQFLFEYFSETQRNKGNFPGRFSGRQFSNSRSEMNVSTLELGDSALYLCASSRRQTNEKLFFGSGTQLSVL.

The chain uses TRBV6-1 and TRBJ2-1, with 11 bases that match TRBD2. The CDR3 has 15 residues. Germline V lookup: CDR1 MNHNS, CDR2 SASEGT. V shed 6 bases and J 2 bases; nucleotides not matched to a gene: 3. In DNA, the CDR3 is TGTGCCAGCAGGGAACTAGCGGGAGCCTACAATGAGCAGTTCTTC. It yields the protein CASRELAGAYNEQFF.

The rearrangement joins TRBV5-1 to TRBJ2-2; the match to TRBD1 covers 8 bases. V was clipped by 8 bases and J by 4 bases; unmatched bases: 16. The CDR3 runs to 17 residues. CDR1 and CDR2 (germline): SGHRS, YFSETQ. CDR3 sequence (DNA): TGCGCCAGTTCCCCCCAACCAGGGGGCGTTTCCACCGGGGAGCTGTTTTTT. It translates to CASSPQPGGVSTGELFF.